Described below is a single T cell receptor (beta chain) sequence and its context. The record originates from a study of low-dose radiotherapy and immunotherapy resistance in tumors. At the level of the study: In Cohort 2, 1 Gy per fraction was delivered every two weeks, for a total of 13 Gy over 26 weeks.

This CDR3 is 16 amino acids long. Germline CDR1 MDHEN, CDR2 SYDVKM. Trimming shortened V by 8 bases and J by 0 bases, and 16 bases separated the two germline ends. Primers targeting TRAV and TRBV primed first-strand cDNA, covering alpha and beta chains. The TCRs were subjected to amplification over around 18 PCR cycles employing a constant-region primer in conjunction with a V-primer adapter. TCRdb processed the reads anew with MiXCR; each CDR3 protein has one entry. The data show 15,000 to 20,000 distinct CDR3 sequences, less than 85% seen once. Treatment combined nivolumab, ipilimumab, aspirin, low-dose cyclophosphamide and low-dose radiotherapy in a dose-escalation trial. Patients with advanced, tumor-infiltrating lymphocyte-negative solid tumors were eligible.

The TCR was taken from a human donor with advanced metastatic prostate, ovarian, gallbladder or colorectal cancer (not recorded which). This table probably holds off-target reads from a library built for another chain. The chain couples TRBV28 to TRBJ1-4; D call uncertain. CDR3 sequence reads: CASLLGRISTNEKLFF. DNA of the CDR3: TGTGCCAGCCTTCTCGGTAGAATCTCAACTAATGAAAAACTGTTTTTT.